This entry features one TCR beta chain sequence. This entry is derived from a study of blood T cell repertoires in COVID-19. For the study at large: PBMCs, B-cell-depleted T cells, or T cells were the source of the cDNA or gDNA that made up the material.

Produced via immunoSEQ multiplex PCR; TCRdb's table is partial and in-frame only. The data hold roughly 290,000 clones, with roughly 90% observed a single time. The CDR3 totals 16 residues. Germline trimming cut 2 bases from V and 3 bases from J; bases unmatched to any gene: 7. Germline CDR1 is ENHRY and CDR2 is SYGVKD. This chain joins TRBV10-3 and TRBJ2-7; 10 nucleotides match TRBD1. This clonotype was obtained from a woman aged 25 to 39 with COVID-19, enrolled during active disease. Sample: peripheral blood. CDR3 coding DNA: TGTGCCATCAGTGAGCTTGGGGGACAGGGGTTCTACGAGCAGTACTTC. Amino acid sequence: CAISELGGQGFYEQYF.